What follows are 28 T cell receptor beta chains derived from one specimen sequenced in a study of cytomegalovirus exposure and HLA in healthy donors. Use of 60 Vbeta and 13 Jbeta primers characterized the PCR. Some clones are missing from TCRdb's copy, which holds only in-frame ones; the method was immunoSEQ multiplex PCR. In all, the sample yields over 100,000 clones. The sample was PBMCs. These receptors were obtained from a woman aged 40-49 years in good health and CMV-seropositive.

The V call is TRBV5-6, the J call TRBJ2-7; 9 bases are shared with TRBD1. This CDR3 is built from 14 residues. Germline V gene lookup returns CDR1 SGHDT and CDR2 YYEEEE. The junction had 5 bases not matched to a gene; V was cut back by 4 bases and J by 3 bases. The DNA for the CDR3 is TGTGCCAGCAGCCCCGGGACAGGGCTCTACGAGCAGTACTTC. This codes for CASSPGTGLYEQYF.

The gene calls are TRBV27 and TRBJ2-1, with D possibly being TRBD2 (6 bases). CDR1 and CDR2 (germline): MNHEY, SMNVEV (reference sequence). The CDR3 length is 14 residues. The V gene lost 4 bases and the J gene lost 6 bases, with 13 bases spanning the gap. The CDR3 sequence: CASSWPGLLNEQFF. DNA of the CDR3: TGTGCCAGCAGTTGGCCGGGACTGCTCAATGAGCAGTTCTTC.

The chain joins TRBV15 to TRBJ2-7; D is possibly TRBD2 (5 bases). CDR1 and CDR2 (germline): LNHNV, YYDKDF (reference sequence). V dropped 5 bases and J dropped 0 bases, with 8 bases sitting between them. The CDR3 runs to 13 residues. CDR3 residues: CATSGLDSYEQYF. The CDR3 DNA follows: TGTGCCACCAGCGGACTTGACTCCTACGAGCAGTACTTC.

The V gene is TRBV19, the J gene TRBJ2-7, with D perhaps matching TRBD1 (6 bases). V was clipped by 6 bases and J by 3 bases, with 12 bases between them. Germline V CDR1 and CDR2: LNHDA, SQIVND (reference sequence). The CDR3 is made up of 13 amino acids. The CDR3: CASSAKGVYEQYF. CDR3 in DNA: TGTGCCAGTAGCGCCAAGGGGGTCTACGAGCAGTACTTC.

The chain joins TRBV5-1 to TRBJ2-4; the D gene is possibly TRBD1 (6 bases). V lost 5 bases and J lost 8, with 17 bases in between. Per the germline V gene, CDR1 is SGHRS and CDR2 is YFSETQ. CDR3 length equals 14 residues. CDR3 DNA sequence: TGCGCCAGCAGAGCTGACCCCCACAGGGACATTCAGTACTTC. As protein: CASRADPHRDIQYF. Full variable domain (remainder filled in from reference TRBV5-1 and TRBJ2-4): KAGVTQTPRYLIKTRGQQVTLSCSPISGHRSVSWYQQTPGQGLQFLFEYFSETQRNKGNFPGRFSGRQFSNSRSEMNVSTLELGDSALYLCASRADPHRDIQYFGAGTRLSVL.

The chain recombines TRBV5-6 with TRBJ2-3; no firm D call. The CDR3 totals 14 residues. The germline V gene encodes CDR1 SGHDT and CDR2 YYEEEE. V lost 2 bases to trimming and J lost 0 bases, with 7 bases between them. The chain's CDR3 is CASSFWLSTDTQYF. Here the CDR3 DNA reads TGTGCCAGCAGCTTTTGGCTGAGCACAGATACGCAGTATTTT.

The chain combines TRBV27 with TRBJ2-2; 7 nucleotides agree with TRBD2. V trimming: 4 bases; J trimming: 7 bases; junction bases outside the gene matches: 15. This CDR3 contains 17 residues. Germline V lookup: CDR1 MNHEY, CDR2 SMNVEV (reference sequence). The CDR3 region is CASSSLAWVAGNGELFF. The CDR3 DNA reads TGTGCCAGCAGTTCCCTAGCTTGGGTAGCGGGTAACGGGGAGCTGTTTTTT.

The chain is built from TRBV28 and TRBJ2-5; 12 positions match TRBD2. Trimming at V came to 6 bases and at J to 5 bases, leaving 7 bases not matched to a gene. This CDR3 region has 15 residues. Germline assignment: CDR1 MDHEN and CDR2 SYDVKM. As DNA, the CDR3 is TGTGCCAGCAGCCCTAGCGGGAGGGGACACGAGACCCAGTACTTC. As protein: CASSPSGRGHETQYF.

J is TRBJ1-1 and V is TRBV10-2, with 10 bases that match TRBD1. After removal of 5 bases from V and 0 bases from J, the junction contained 6 bases not matched to a gene. CDR3 length equals 16 residues. The V gene's germline CDR1 is WSHSY and CDR2 SAAADI. The CDR3 protein is CASSTRQGAMNTEAFF. The CDR3 DNA reads as TGCGCCAGCAGTACTAGACAGGGGGCGATGAACACTGAAGCTTTCTTT.

This rearrangement joins TRBV19 to TRBJ2-1; D perhaps matches TRBD2 (5 bases). There are 13 residues in the CDR3. From germline, CDR1 is LNHDA and CDR2 SQIVND (reference sequence). Trimming cost V 7 bases and J 6 bases, with 13 bases left between them. The CDR3 sequence is CASNHAGINEQFF. CDR3 nucleotides: TGTGCCAGTAATCACGCGGGCATCAATGAGCAGTTCTTC.

The V call is TRBV10-1, the J call TRBJ2-1, with 8 bases matching TRBD1. Germline V CDR1 and CDR2: WNHNN, SYGVQD (reference sequence). The CDR3 has 14 amino acids. Trimming removed 4 bases from V and 5 bases from J; junction bases left unmatched: 4. CDR3 DNA sequence: TGCGCCAGCAGTGTGGACAGGGCAAACAATGAGCAGTTCTTC. Translated, it gives CASSVDRANNEQFF.

The chain joins TRBV7-9 to TRBJ1-4, with D possibly TRBD1 on 5 matching bases. CDR3 length: 12 residues. The V end was cut by 2 bases, the J end by 7 bases, with 5 bases between. Germline-derived CDR1 and CDR2 are SEHNR and FQNEAQ (reference sequence). As DNA, the CDR3 is TGTGCCAGCAGCTTACAGGGTGAAAAACTGTTTTTT. Its protein product is CASSLQGEKLFF.

This chain uses TRBV11-3 with TRBJ2-6; D is unresolved. The CDR3 extends over 13 amino acids. The V end lost 5 bases, the J end lost 3 bases, and 5 bases lay between the germline ends. Germline values: CDR1 SGHNT, CDR2 YENEEA. CDR3: CASSRDGANVLTF. DNA of the CDR3: TGTGCCAGCAGCCGAGATGGGGCCAACGTCCTGACTTTC.

The V and J genes are TRBV5-1 and TRBJ2-7, with 10 bases fitting TRBD1. The CDR3 runs to 16 residues. The V segment lost 4 bases and the J segment 4 bases; nucleotides outside the gene matches: 11. Germline V CDR1 and CDR2: SGHRS, YFSETQ. CDR3 residues: CASSPSGGQGYYEQYF. CDR3 DNA sequence: TGCGCCAGCAGCCCCAGCGGGGGACAGGGGTATTACGAGCAGTACTTC.

In regard to this clone: Additional DNA sequences in this sample encode the identical CDR3. V usage is TRBV6-4 and J usage is TRBJ2-1, with TRBD2 as a possible D gene (6 bases). Germline loops: CDR1 MRHNA, CDR2 SNTAGT. Trimming stripped 0 bases from V and 7 bases from J, with 16 bases between. This CDR3 region has 16 residues. The CDR3 coding sequence is TGTGCCAGCAGTGACTCGAAGGCGGGGCCTGTGAATGAGCAGTTCTTC. It translates to CASSDSKAGPVNEQFF.

CDR3 nucleotides: TGTGCCAGTAGTATCGGTCAGCCCCAGCATTTT. It specifies CASSIGQPQHF. J is TRBJ1-5 and V is TRBV19, with D hard to call. This CDR3 has 11 residues. Germline CDR1 and CDR2: LNHDA and SQIVND (reference sequence). Trimming took off 3 bases at V and 6 bases at J, with 3 bases between the two ends.

The chain carries TRBV30 and TRBJ1-5; TRBD1 aligns across 7 bases. Trimming took 0 bases from V and 2 from J; bases not matched to a gene: 1. The CDR3 length is 14 residues. Germline V CDR1 and CDR2: GTSNPN, SVGIG (reference sequence). The CDR3 protein is CAWSVGTGNQPQHF. Here the CDR3 DNA reads TGTGCCTGGAGTGTCGGGACAGGCAATCAGCCCCAGCATTTT.

This rearrangement joins TRBV19 to TRBJ1-5, with TRBD1 identical over 8 bases. Trimming cost V 5 bases and J 7 bases; bases outside gene matches: 7. Germline lookup yields CDR1 LNHDA and CDR2 SQIVND (reference sequence). This CDR3 comprises 14 residues. In nucleotides, the CDR3 is TGTGCCAGTAGTCCGACAGGGGTCGGGCAGCCCCAGCATTTT. Amino acids: CASSPTGVGQPQHF.

The gene calls are TRBV9 and TRBJ2-7; 10 bases match TRBD1. Germline trimming cut 0 bases from V and 6 bases from J; bases unmatched to any gene: 9. The CDR3 is 16 residues long. Germline assignment: CDR1 SGDLS and CDR2 YYNGEE. The CDR3 loop is CASSVGEGQGGVEQYF. CDR3 in DNA: TGTGCCAGCAGCGTAGGAGAAGGACAGGGGGGGGTCGAGCAGTACTTC.

The chain is built from TRBV5-1 and TRBJ2-1; 9 nucleotides agree with TRBD2. V dropped 2 bases and J dropped 0; count of bases not matched to a gene: 0. Germline loops: CDR1 SGHRS, CDR2 YFSETQ. The CDR3 loop spans 15 amino acids. The CDR3 DNA reads as TGCGCCAGCAGCTTTAGCGGGGGCTCCTACAATGAGCAGTTCTTC. Protein: CASSFSGGSYNEQFF.

The chain joins TRBV5-6 to TRBJ2-7; TRBD2 is a possible D gene (5 bases). The CDR3 is made up of 14 amino acids. Germline CDR1 reads SGHDT; CDR2 reads YYEEEE. Trimming left V 4 bases short and J 3 bases short, with 14 bases between. CDR3 DNA sequence: TGTGCCAGCAGCCCCGACGGGATGTACTACGAGCAGTACTTC. The encoded protein is CASSPDGMYYEQYF.

This chain connects TRBV30 to TRBJ2-5; maybe TRBD2 (5 bases). With 0 bases removed from V and 11 bases from J, the gap between germline ends came to 10 bases. The CDR3 contains 11 residues. CDR1 is GTSNPN, CDR2 SVGIG, per germline (reference sequence). The CDR3 DNA is TGTGCCTGGAGTGTACAGTGGGAGCAGTACTTC. It is translated as CAWSVQWEQYF.

The V gene is TRBV6-5, the J gene TRBJ2-7; 7 bases agree with TRBD2. The V segment lost 2 bases and the J segment 1 base; nucleotides outside the gene matches: 5. Germline V gene data show CDR1 as MNHEY and CDR2 as SVGAGI. The CDR3 extends over 15 amino acids. The CDR3 region is CASSYGAGVSYEQYF. Written as DNA, the CDR3 is TGTGCCAGCAGTTACGGGGCGGGAGTGTCCTACGAGCAGTACTTC.

CDR3 in amino acids: CATSRRGTEAFF. CDR3 coding DNA: TGTGCCACCAGCAGGCGTGGGACAGAAGCTTTCTTT. The chain combines TRBV15 with TRBJ1-1, with D perhaps TRBD1 (6 bases). The V and J ends lost 3 bases and 8 bases respectively, with 10 bases between them. The CDR3 sequence is 12 residues long. Germline CDR1 is LNHNV and CDR2 is YYDKDF (reference sequence).

In DNA, the CDR3 is TGTGCCAGCAGCCCATCTACCGGGGGTTGGGATACGCAGTATTTT. Translation: CASSPSTGGWDTQYF. The V call is TRBV11-3, the J call TRBJ2-3; perhaps TRBD2 as D (6 bases). This CDR3 has 15 residues. V lost 5 bases and J 6 bases, leaving 18 bases between the germline ends. Germline V gene sequence: CDR1 SGHNT, CDR2 YENEEA.

The chain uses TRBV28 and TRBJ2-1, with a tentative D call TRBD2 (6 bases). V was clipped by 5 bases and J by 8 bases, with 16 bases between them. CDR3 length: 14 amino acids. The germline CDR1 and CDR2 sequences are MDHEN and SYDVKM. In DNA, the CDR3 is TGTGCCAGCAGTCCCGGGGGTTTGGCCGATGAGCAGTTCTTC. It specifies CASSPGGLADEQFF.

The chain employs TRBV2 and TRBJ2-2; possibly TRBD1 for D (6 bases). V was clipped by 7 bases and J by 1 base, with 13 bases between them. Germline CDR1 and CDR2: SNHLY and FYNNEI. The CDR3 is made up of 15 amino acids. The CDR3 sequence: CASNPGQRNTGELFF. The CDR3 nucleotides are TGTGCCAGCAACCCGGGACAACGGAACACCGGGGAGCTGTTTTTT.

The genes are TRBV5-4 and TRBJ2-3, with TRBD2 identical over 8 bases. Germline values: CDR1 SGHNT, CDR2 YYREEE (reference sequence). Unmatched junction bases numbered 1, after V lost 4 bases and J lost 0 bases. The CDR3 spans 14 residues. CDR3 protein: CASSPSGSTDTQYF. Written as DNA, the CDR3 is TGTGCCAGCAGCCCTAGCGGGAGCACAGATACGCAGTATTTT.